This note documents a single T cell receptor (beta chain) sequence. In the authors' workflow: Reference gene primer amplification gave estimated nucleated cell counts. The data were produced by immunoSEQ multiplex PCR, yet TCRdb's version contains in-frame clones alone and is incomplete. The V and J calls and the clone size are those of that table, but D and trimming were determined from the DNA. The sample records roughly 310,000 clones, around nine tenths being singletons. Looked up from germline, CDR1 is MNHEY and CDR2 is SVGAGI. CDR3 length: 15 amino acids. The V gene end was trimmed by 6 bases and the J gene end by 3 bases; junction bases not matched to a gene: 7. These data come from a study of blood T cell repertoires in COVID-19. Study overall: Researchers got acute and convalescent COVID-19 samples from the United States, Italy and Spain. T cells, B-cell-depleted T cells, or PBMCs supplied cDNA or gDNA.

This sequence was found in a woman aged 45 to 65 with active or convalescent COVID-19. The chain has TRBV6-5 and TRBJ1-4, with 7 bases aligning to TRBD1. Specimen: peripheral blood. The CDR3 coding sequence is TGTGCCAGCAGAGTGGGACAGTCAGCTAATGAAAAACTGTTTTTT. Translating it yields CASRVGQSANEKLFF.